This T cell receptor beta chain appears in the sequencing data of a study of T cell responses to AZD1222 COVID-19 vaccine. Only in-frame clones appear in the TCRdb table, and some are missing; sequencing was by immunoSEQ multiplex PCR. The data show 100,000 to 150,000 clones, about nine tenths seen once. Trimming left V 7 bases short and J 3 bases short, with 9 bases between. The CDR3 runs 13 residues. Germline lookup yields CDR1 SNHLY and CDR2 FYNNEI. Study-wide points: It should be noted that donors were predominantly white British and more often female, and clonal diversity was possibly underestimated.

Turning to this clone: What it binds is unknown.

The clonotype originates from an adult in good health. This chain links TRBV2 with TRBJ2-2; D unclear. Source: peripheral blood, taken on day 0 of AZD1222 vaccination. CDR3 in DNA: TGTGCCAGCATCAGAGACTACACCGGGGAGCTGTTTTTT. It translates to CASIRDYTGELFF. The variable domain in full, completed from reference TRBV2 and TRBJ2-2, reads EPEVTQTPSHQVTQMGQEVILRCVPISNHLYFYWYRQILGQKVEFLVSFYNNEISEKSEIFDDQFSVERPDGSNFTLKIRSTKLEDSAMYFCASIRDYTGELFFGEGSRLTVL.